This T cell receptor (beta chain) was observed in a study of T cells in Graves' hyperthyroidism and ophthalmopathy. Comments on this clonotype: The antigen is unknown.

The PBMCs studied were ones that came from about 10 ml fresh peripheral blood. General study points: Blood samples included most of the expanded thyroid clonotypes exceeding 0.001.

The investigators amplified TCR beta CDR3 regions from RNA transcripts. When the TCR CDR3 underwent first-round RT-PCR, the HTBI primer set was used. In TCRdb, the multiplex PCR reads were re-called with MiXCR into one record per CDR3 protein. This sample has 500,000 to 600,000 distinct CDR3 sequences, with roughly a sixth found just once. This receptor was identified in a young woman with Graves' hyperthyroidism. Material for sequencing was blood.

For the CDR3, the DNA is TGTGCCAGTAGTATAGATCAGACAGGGCGCACTGAAGCTTTCTTT. Its protein product is CASSIDQTGRTEAFF. J is TRBJ1-1 and V is TRBV19, with 7 bases that match TRBD1. This CDR3 contains 15 residues. J was trimmed by 4 bases and V by 0 bases; bases with no gene match: 5. The germline CDR1 and CDR2 sequences are LNHDA and SQIVND (reference sequence).